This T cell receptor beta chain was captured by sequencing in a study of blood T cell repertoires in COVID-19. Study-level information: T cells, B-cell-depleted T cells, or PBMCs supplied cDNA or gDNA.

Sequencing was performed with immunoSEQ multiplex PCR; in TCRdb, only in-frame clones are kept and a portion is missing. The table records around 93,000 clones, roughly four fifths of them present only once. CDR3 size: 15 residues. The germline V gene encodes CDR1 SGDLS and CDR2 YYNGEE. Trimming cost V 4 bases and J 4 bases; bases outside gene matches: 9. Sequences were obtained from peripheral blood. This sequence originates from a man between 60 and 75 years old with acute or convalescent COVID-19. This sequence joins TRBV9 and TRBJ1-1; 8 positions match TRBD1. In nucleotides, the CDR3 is TGTGCCAGCAGCCCGCACCCGGACAGGGCCACTGAAGCTTTCTTT. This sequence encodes CASSPHPDRATEAFF.